This T cell receptor beta chain was captured by sequencing in a study of cytomegalovirus exposure and HLA in healthy donors. Whole-study findings and limits: Presence/absence analyses assumed roughly uniform sequencing depth across donors, which may not hold. Most subjects' HLA-A and HLA-B alleles were reportedly predicted from TCR beta sequences.

13 Jbeta primers and 60 Vbeta primers were used for the PCR. Clones were read by immunoSEQ multiplex PCR, and TCRdb kept only the in-frame ones, dropping some. The table shows roughly 110,000 clones, with 74% occurring only once. Germline V gives CDR1 MNHNS, CDR2 SASEGT. The ends lost 3 bases at V and 2 bases at J; junction bases unmatched: 4. The CDR3 runs to 15 residues. A note on this clone: The antigen is not known.

V gene TRBV6-1 combines with J gene TRBJ1-2, with 9 bases fitting TRBD1. What was sequenced was PBMCs. The sequence was collected from a woman aged 40 to 50 in good health and CMV-seropositive. The DNA for the CDR3 is TGTGCCAGCAGTGAGCTGGGGACAGGGAACTATGGCTACACCTTC. It specifies CASSELGTGNYGYTF.